The 26 T cell receptor beta chains below come from one sample, sequenced in a study of blood T cells in healthy people across ages. The use of a sample-barcoded 5' primer and a J-beta primer mix characterized a second PCR of about 7 to 12 cycles. A single record per CDR3 protein comes from TCRdb applying MiXCR to the 5' RACE reads. The sample records 600,000 to 850,000 distinct CDR3 sequences, roughly 25% being singletons. In addition, the sample was reused for a study of T cells of mothers and their children.

The sequenced sample consisted of blood. The receptors shown here come from a boy aged 5 to 17 in good health.

V and J are TRBV20-1 and TRBJ1-6; 7 nucleotides align to TRBD1. This CDR3 contains 15 residues. Losses at the gene ends were 6 bases for V and 2 bases for J; bases not matched to a gene: 7. Germline V lookup: CDR1 DFQATT, CDR2 SNEGSKA (reference sequence). The CDR3 reads CSARGDSAYNSPLHF. In nucleotides, the CDR3 is TGCAGTGCCCGAGGGGACAGCGCCTATAATTCACCCCTCCACTTT.

This clonotype occurred a few times. The rearrangement joins TRBV7-9 to TRBJ2-2; 11 positions agree with TRBD2. The CDR3 runs to 19 residues. The V gene's germline CDR1 is SEHNR and CDR2 FQNEAQ (reference sequence). Trimming at V came to 5 bases and at J to 7 bases, leaving 18 bases not matched to a gene. The CDR3 nucleotides read TGTGCCAGCAGCCTACGTTCAACTAGCGGGGGCCGACAACACGGGGAGCTGTTTTTT. Its protein product is CASSLRSTSGGRQHGELFF.

Concerning this clonotype itself: A read error may account for a junction end that differs from germline. CDR3 in DNA: TGTGCCTGCAGCCGGGAGTCAGGGTACTATGGCTACACCTTC. Translation gives CACSRESGYYGYTF. The chain couples TRBV14 to TRBJ1-2; D may be TRBD1 (5 bases). The CDR3 sequence is 14 residues long. Germline loops: CDR1 SGHDN, CDR2 FVKESK.

The chain couples TRBV28 to TRBJ1-2; D uncertain. Germline V gene sequence: CDR1 MDHEN, CDR2 SYDVKM. The V end lost 6 bases, the J end lost 8 bases, and 19 bases lay between the germline ends. This CDR3 has 14 residues. CDR3: CASSPIQKYGGYTF. As DNA, the CDR3 is TGTGCCAGCAGCCCCATACAGAAATACGGAGGCTACACCTTC.

This clonotype occurred a few times. The chain carries TRBV29-1 and TRBJ2-7, with D perhaps matching TRBD2 (7 bases). V was clipped by 6 bases and J by 7 bases, with 19 bases between them. Looked up from germline, CDR1 is SQVTM and CDR2 is ANQGSEA. The CDR3 covers 13 residues. The CDR3 region has the DNA TGCAGCGTCTCCAATCGGGGGGCGGGGGAGCAGTACTTC. Residues: CSVSNRGAGEQYF.

This clonotype was counted between two and nine times. The rearrangement joins TRBV6-5 to TRBJ1-2; a weak D match, TRBD1 (5 bases). The ends were cut back, 6 bases at V and 0 bases at J, with 20 bases in the middle. From germline, CDR1 is MNHEY and CDR2 SVGAGI. CDR3 size: 17 residues. CDR3 sequence reads: CASSPTTVVRANYGYTF. CDR3 nucleotides: TGTGCCAGCAGCCCTACGACAGTCGTAAGAGCTAACTATGGCTACACCTTC.

The J gene is TRBJ2-5, the V gene TRBV28; a weak D match, TRBD1 (5 bases). V lost 5 bases and J 5 bases, leaving 24 bases between the germline ends. Germline CDR1 MDHEN, CDR2 SYDVKM. The CDR3 consists of 17 residues. CDR3 DNA sequence: TGTGCCAGCAGTCGTACAGTAGGGGCGCAGCCCCAGGAGACCCAGTACTTC. This codes for CASSRTVGAQPQETQYF.

This clonotype was seen ten or more times. Here the CDR3 DNA reads TGTGCCAGCAGCCTCCAAGGGGGTTCACCCCTCCACTTT. Translation: CASSLQGGSPLHF. The V and J genes are TRBV11-2 and TRBJ1-6; D perhaps matches TRBD1 (6 bases). Trimming shortened V by 5 bases and J by 9 bases, and 11 bases separated the two germline ends. Germline assignment: CDR1 SGHAT and CDR2 FQNNGV. The CDR3 sequence is 13 residues long.

V usage is TRBV27 and J usage is TRBJ1-4; D may be TRBD1 (6 bases). In germline, CDR1 is MNHEY, CDR2 SMNVEV (reference sequence). The V and J ends lost 6 bases and 5 bases respectively, with 10 bases between them. The CDR3 covers 13 residues. The CDR3 DNA sequence: TGTGCCAGCAGGGACAGTTTAAATGAAAAACTGTTTTTT. This encodes CASRDSLNEKLFF.

This clonotype was seen more than once but under ten times. V usage is TRBV20-1 and J usage is TRBJ2-5; 8 nucleotides line up with TRBD1. The J call is uncertain, as TRBJ2-7 better fits the DNA end. This CDR3 comprises 15 residues. From germline, CDR1 is DFQATT and CDR2 SNEGSKA (reference sequence). The CDR3 is CSARDTTGVSYEQYF. The CDR3, as DNA: TGCAGTGCTAGAGATACGACAGGGGTAAGCTACGAGCAGTACTTC.

This clonotype has more than one count but fewer than ten. V gene TRBV27 combines with J gene TRBJ2-5, with D possibly TRBD2 on 6 matching bases. Germline CDR1 is MNHEY and CDR2 is SMNVEV (reference sequence). V shed 3 bases and J shed 11 bases, with 16 bases lying between them. The CDR3 consists of 13 residues. The CDR3 sequence: CASSLGTGWEQYF. CDR3 DNA: TGTGCCAGCAGTTTGGGGACTGGCTGGGAGCAGTACTTC.

V is TRBV12-3 or TRBV12-4 and J is TRBJ2-2; 8 bases line up with TRBD2. Unmatched junction bases numbered 13, after V lost 8 bases and J lost 8 bases. This CDR3 comprises 15 residues. CDR3 loop: CASPTGGAGVGELFF. In nucleotides, the CDR3 is TGTGCCAGCCCCACGGGGGGGGCTGGGGTAGGGGAGCTGTTTTTT.

Only a few counts were recorded for this clonotype. The chain links TRBV29-1 to TRBJ1-1; no definite D call. The CDR3 has 12 amino acids. Between the trimmed V and J ends, which lost 4 bases and 2 bases, there was a span of 8 bases. Per germline, CDR1 SQVTM and CDR2 ANQGSEA. The CDR3 here is CSVVTTNTEAFF. DNA for the CDR3: TGCAGCGTTGTGACAACCAACACTGAAGCTTTCTTT.

V usage is TRBV2 and J usage is TRBJ2-7; tentative D call: TRBD2 (6 bases). The CDR3 contains 15 residues. V lost 2 bases, J lost 0 bases, and 11 bases lay in between. Germline-derived CDR1 and CDR2 are SNHLY and FYNNEI. CDR3 in DNA: TGTGCCAGCAGTGAATGGCGGGACGCCTCCTACGAGCAGTACTTC. Its translation is CASSEWRDASYEQYF.

The chain combines TRBV29-1 with TRBJ2-1; 14 bases match TRBD2. The CDR3 has 15 residues. Trimming removed 3 bases from V and 6 bases from J; junction bases left unmatched: 4. Per germline, CDR1 SQVTM and CDR2 ANQGSEA. The CDR3 is CSVDGTSGGLNEQFF. In DNA, the CDR3 is TGCAGCGTTGACGGGACTAGCGGGGGCCTCAATGAGCAGTTCTTC.

The genes are TRBV2 and TRBJ2-3, with D uncertain. The CDR3 runs to 12 residues. V was cut by 3 bases and J by 8 bases, with 9 bases left in between. Germline CDR1 reads SNHLY; CDR2 reads FYNNEI. The CDR3 is CASSDLLRTQYF. In DNA form, the CDR3 reads TGTGCCAGCAGTGATCTCTTACGTACGCAGTATTTT. Based on the CDR3 plus reference TRBV2 and TRBJ2-3, the full variable domain is EPEVTQTPSHQVTQMGQEVILRCVPISNHLYFYWYRQILGQKVEFLVSFYNNEISEKSEIFDDQFSVERPDGSNFTLKIRSTKLEDSAMYFCASSDLLRTQYFGPGTRLTVL.

The chain carries TRBV5-1 and TRBJ2-6; D possibly corresponds to TRBD1 (6 bases). The CDR3 consists of 17 residues. Trimming removed 4 bases at V and 0 bases at J, with 14 bases between. CDR1 SGHRS and CDR2 YFSETQ come from the germline V gene. The CDR3 DNA follows: TGCGCCAGCAGCGTAAATACAGGGCCCTCTGGGGCCAACGTCCTGACTTTC. Translated: CASSVNTGPSGANVLTF.

In its sample, this clonotype was seen a few times. One end of the junction fails to match germline, which may point to a read error. The V and J genes are TRBV24-1 and TRBJ1-1; no reliable D call. The CDR3 loop spans 13 amino acids. Germline-derived CDR1 and CDR2 are KGHDR and SFDVKD. The CDR3 nucleotides read TGTACCACCAGTGATCCCACGATCACTGAAGCTTTCTTT. It encodes CTTSDPTITEAFF.

This clonotype was seen only a few times. The V call is TRBV6-6, the J call TRBJ1-1; D gene uncertain. Per germline, CDR1 MNHNY and CDR2 SVGAGI (reference sequence). The CDR3 runs to 15 residues. Trimming left V 1 base short and J 3 bases short, with 12 bases between. CDR3 coding DNA: TGTGCCAGCAGTTACTATAAACCCGAGGACACTGAAGCTTTCTTT. Its translation is CASSYYKPEDTEAFF.

The J gene is TRBJ2-5, the V gene TRBV2; D uncertain. The CDR3 is 12 amino acids. Germline loops: CDR1 SNHLY, CDR2 FYNNEI. Trimming shortened V by 7 bases and J by 11 bases, and 17 bases separated the two germline ends. The CDR3 sequence: CASIGGRREQYF. The CDR3 DNA is TGTGCCAGCATCGGCGGTCGGAGAGAGCAGTACTTC.

This clonotype occurred a few times. This sequence joins TRBV2 and TRBJ2-1; no firm D call. The germline gives CDR1 SNHLY, CDR2 FYNNEI. The CDR3 covers 13 residues. The V gene lost 2 bases and the J gene lost 4 bases, with 6 bases spanning the gap. The CDR3 region is CASSERLYNEQFF. As DNA, the CDR3 is TGTGCCAGCAGTGAACGGCTTTACAATGAGCAGTTCTTC.

In its sample, this clonotype was seen many times. The chain employs TRBV10-3 and TRBJ2-4; D may be TRBD2 (5 bases). Germline V gives CDR1 ENHRY, CDR2 SYGVKD. The CDR3 sequence is 12 residues long. Trimming removed 10 bases from V and 6 bases from J, with 13 bases in between. The CDR3 spells CAKLLGGNIQYF. The CDR3, as DNA: TGTGCCAAGTTACTAGGAGGAAACATTCAGTACTTC.

This clonotype was counted between two and nine times. The gene calls are TRBV7-2 and TRBJ1-3, with a weak D call TRBD1 (5 bases). Between the trimmed V and J ends, which lost 2 bases and 4 bases, there was a span of 12 bases. The CDR3 consists of 15 residues. The germline V gene has CDR1 SGHTA and CDR2 FQGNSA. Written as DNA, the CDR3 is TGTGCCAGCAGCTTACATGGGACGGCAGGAAACACCATATATTTT. Translation: CASSLHGTAGNTIYF.

Only a few counts were recorded for this clonotype. The chain couples TRBV4-2 to TRBJ2-1; perhaps TRBD2 as D (6 bases). The J call may be faulty, since TRBJ2-7 better matches the DNA end. This CDR3 is 15 amino acids long. Germline loops: CDR1 LGHNA, CDR2 YNFKEQ. CDR3 sequence: CASSQESGAVYEQYF. DNA for the CDR3: TGTGCCAGCAGCCAAGAGTCGGGAGCCGTTTACGAGCAGTACTTC.

This clonotype was observed a handful of times. This rearrangement joins TRBV5-1 to TRBJ2-3; TRBD2 agrees at 7 bases. CDR1 is SGHRS, CDR2 YFSETQ, per germline. This CDR3 region has 16 residues. With 0 bases clipped from V and 1 base from J, the junction kept 5 bases outside the gene matches. The CDR3, as DNA: TGCGCCAGCAGCTTGGAACTAACTAGCGGCACAGATACGCAGTATTTT. Amino acid sequence: CASSLELTSGTDTQYF.

The rearrangement links TRBV7-2 to TRBJ2-3, with TRBD2 matching over 8 bases. CDR3 length: 15 amino acids. V lost 3 bases and J lost 6; bases outside the gene matches: 8. Per the germline V gene, CDR1 is SGHTA and CDR2 is FQGNSA. The CDR3 coding sequence is TGTGCCAGCAGCTTCGTCGGGGGGGCAGGGGATACGCAGTATTTT. Encoded protein: CASSFVGGAGDTQYF.